The 4 T cell receptor beta chains given below trace back to one sample, sequenced in a study of blood T cell repertoires in COVID-19. Assay used: immunoSEQ multiplex PCR; TCRdb lists only in-frame clones, some missing. The table has about 49,000 clones, approximately 86% seen once. The specimen sequenced was peripheral blood. The receptors originated from a human donor in a cohort sampled during active COVID-19.

The chain carries TRBV20-1 and TRBJ2-7; weak D call: TRBD1 (5 bases). There are 11 residues in the CDR3. Germline CDR1 DFQATT, CDR2 SNEGSKA (reference sequence). Deletions cut 6 bases from V and 4 bases from J, with 10 bases between. CDR3 residues: CSALRQYEQYF. In DNA, the CDR3 is TGCAGTGCCCTACGACAGTACGAGCAGTACTTC.

The chain links TRBV27 to TRBJ2-7, with 7 bases identical to TRBD2. V lost 4 bases, J lost 5 bases, and 11 bases stayed unmatched. The CDR3 sequence is 15 residues long. CDR1 and CDR2 (germline): MNHEY, SMNVEV (reference sequence). This CDR3 is CASSSFTGGLNEQYF. For the CDR3, the DNA is TGTGCCAGCAGTTCCTTCACGGGGGGACTTAACGAGCAGTACTTC.

V is TRBV5-1 and J is TRBJ1-1; 10 bases fit TRBD1. The junction had 5 bases not matched to a gene; V was cut back by 4 bases and J by 5 bases. Germline CDR1 is SGHRS and CDR2 is YFSETQ. The CDR3 sequence is 14 residues long. CDR3 residues: CASSVDRGRTEAFF. CDR3 coding DNA: TGCGCCAGCAGCGTAGACAGGGGGCGTACTGAAGCTTTCTTT.

The J gene is TRBJ1-5, the V gene TRBV4-2; TRBD1 matches 9 bases. The CDR3 has 16 amino acids. The V and J ends lost 0 bases and 9 bases, in that order; junction bases with no gene match: 9. CDR1 and CDR2 (germline): LGHNA, YNFKEQ. CDR3 amino acids: CASSQETDRGVPPQHF. Here the CDR3 DNA reads TGTGCCAGCAGCCAAGAAACGGACAGGGGTGTGCCGCCCCAGCATTTT.